This passage covers 7 T cell receptor beta chains from one sample sequenced in a study of shared clonotypes between healthy human individuals. This table comes from immunoSEQ multiplex PCR, and its TCRdb copy is limited to in-frame clones, with some not included. This sample has 800,000 to 1,200,000 clones, with about 80% found just once. Input material: memory CD4+ T cells from PBMCs. As for subset: CD45RA-negative fraction. All receptors come from a young man in good health. Some clones in this sample may be carry-over from other donors' samples.

This rearrangement joins TRBV5-1 to TRBJ2-2; 9 nucleotides match TRBD1. The germline gives CDR1 SGHRS, CDR2 YFSETQ. The trim removed 6 bases at V and 0 bases at J, leaving 3 bases unmatched. The CDR3 runs 15 residues. CDR3 residues: CASTRQGANTGELFF. CDR3 DNA: TGCGCCAGCACCAGACAGGGGGCGAACACCGGGGAGCTGTTTTTT.

The chain recombines TRBV28 with TRBJ1-5, with 7 bases aligning to TRBD1. Germline CDR1 MDHEN, CDR2 SYDVKM. This CDR3 spans 14 amino acids. Trimming took 5 bases from V and 6 from J; bases not matched to a gene: 7. The CDR3 coding sequence is TGTGCCAGCAGTCCCGGGACAGCGGGTCAGCCCCAGCATTTT. This gives the protein CASSPGTAGQPQHF.

The chain employs TRBV7-2 and TRBJ2-1; the D is unclear. This CDR3 comprises 15 residues. The germline CDR1 and CDR2 sequences are SGHTA and FQGNSA. V was clipped by 5 bases and J by 7 bases, with 18 bases between them. The CDR3 spells CASSLDISARNEQFF. CDR3 nucleotides: TGTGCCAGCAGCCTAGACATTTCGGCTCGGAATGAGCAGTTCTTC. Supplemented by reference TRBV7-2 and TRBJ2-1, the full variable domain reads GAGVSQSPSNKVTEKGKDVELRCDPISGHTALYWYRQSLGQGLEFLIYFQGNSAPDKSGLPSDRFSAERTGGSVSTLTIQRTQQEDSAVYLCASSLDISARNEQFFGPGTRLTVL.

The rearrangement joins TRBV5-1 to TRBJ1-1; 9 nucleotides line up with TRBD1. This CDR3 is 15 amino acids long. With 4 bases clipped from V and 5 bases from J, the junction kept 9 bases outside the gene matches. The V gene's germline CDR1 is SGHRS and CDR2 YFSETQ. CDR3 coding DNA: TGCGCCAGCAGCACCCAGACAGGGGGAAGGACTGAAGCTTTCTTT. It translates to CASSTQTGGRTEAFF.

The CDR3 coding sequence is TGTGCCAGCAGTGAATGGAGGTACAATGAGCAGTTCTTC. Amino acid sequence: CASSEWRYNEQFF. The gene calls are TRBV25-1 and TRBJ2-1, with a weak D call TRBD2 (5 bases). Per germline, CDR1 MGHDK and CDR2 SYGVNS. V was trimmed by 1 base and J by 4 bases, leaving 5 bases between them. The CDR3 is 13 amino acids.

CDR3 amino acids: CASSPGQPGEQFF. The CDR3 nucleotides are TGTGCCAGCTCACCAGGGCAGCCGGGTGAGCAGTTCTTC. The chain uses TRBV18 and TRBJ2-1; D not resolved. Looked up from germline, CDR1 is KGHSH and CDR2 is LQKENI. This CDR3 comprises 13 residues. V was pared by 2 bases and J by 9 bases, with 11 bases between.

This clone showed up just once. The chain recombines TRBV4-2 with TRBJ1-3, with D possibly matching TRBD1 (6 bases). Trimming stripped 1 base from V and 0 bases from J, with 13 bases between. The CDR3 is 17 amino acids. The V gene's germline CDR1 is LGHNA and CDR2 YNFKEQ. DNA for the CDR3: TGTGCCAGCAGCCAAGCCGGACAGCGGATCTCTGGAAACACCATATATTTT. This gives the protein CASSQAGQRISGNTIYF.